The rows below give T cell receptor beta chains drawn from one sample of a study of T cell repertoires and Cas9 in healthy adults. Sequenced by immunoSEQ multiplex PCR; TCRdb stores in-frame clones only, minus some. The sample includes approximately 21,000 clones, under 95% of them seen just once. Material for sequencing was CD4+ effector T cells (CD127+, CD25-, CD137-, CD154-) from PBMCs; culture status not recorded. The receptor source for this set is a human donor in good health. Each CDR3 is given with its conserved first and last residue. Fields, in order: CDR3 length, clone size, J gene, V gene, D gene, CDR3 protein, CDR3 DNA. The D gene is left open where the match is weak. Clone size, where shown, is once, few, many, or a class for clones that have expanded.

CDR3 length: 16
clone size: NA
J gene: TRBJ1-1
V gene: TRBV11-2
D gene: NA
CDR3 protein: CASSSRMSVKLTEAFF
CDR3 DNA: TGTGCCAGCAGCTCACGGATGTCGGTAAAGCTCACTGAAGCTTTCTTT

CDR3 length: 11
clone size: NA
J gene: TRBJ2-5
V gene: TRBV6-1
D gene: NA
CDR3 protein: CASSNGWTQYF
CDR3 DNA: TGTGCCAGCAGCAACGGGTGGACCCAGTACTTC

CDR3 length: 18
clone size: once
J gene: TRBJ2-5
V gene: TRBV2
D gene: TRBD2
CDR3 protein: CASSEWELAGRYQETQYF
CDR3 DNA: TGTGCCAGCAGTGAATGGGAGCTAGCGGGGAGATACCAAGAGACCCAGTACTTC

CDR3 length: 13
clone size: NA
J gene: TRBJ2-5
V gene: TRBV10-1
D gene: NA
CDR3 protein: CASSDGQQETQYF
CDR3 DNA: TGCGCCAGCAGTGATGGGCAGCAAGAGACCCAGTACTTC

CDR3 length: 14
clone size: NA
J gene: TRBJ1-3
V gene: TRBV7-9
D gene: NA
CDR3 protein: CASSYQGSGNTIYF
CDR3 DNA: TGTGCCAGCAGCTACCAGGGCTCTGGAAACACCATATATTTT

CDR3 length: 14
clone size: NA
J gene: TRBJ2-3
V gene: TRBV7-2
D gene: TRBD2
CDR3 protein: CASSPGLGRDTQYF
CDR3 DNA: TGTGCCAGCAGCCCCGGACTAGGGCGAGATACGCAGTATTTT

CDR3 length: 13
clone size: NA
J gene: TRBJ2-7
V gene: TRBV13
D gene: NA
CDR3 protein: CASSSTGWGEQYF
CDR3 DNA: TGTGCCAGCAGCTCTACAGGGTGGGGCGAGCAGTACTTC

CDR3 length: 14
clone size: NA
J gene: TRBJ1-1
V gene: TRBV11-2
D gene: NA
CDR3 protein: CASTIQARHTEAFF
CDR3 DNA: TGTGCCAGCACCATACAGGCCCGGCACACTGAAGCTTTCTTT

CDR3 length: 16
clone size: few
J gene: TRBJ1-3
V gene: TRBV6-1
D gene: NA
CDR3 protein: CASSEHNSRLGNTIYF
CDR3 DNA: TGTGCCAGCAGTGAACACAACAGTCGTTTGGGAAACACCATATATTTT

CDR3 length: 16
clone size: NA
J gene: TRBJ1-3
V gene: TRBV6-6
D gene: TRBD1
CDR3 protein: CASSYPTGGLGNTIYF
CDR3 DNA: TGTGCCAGCAGTTACCCGACAGGGGGCTTAGGAAACACCATATATTTT

CDR3 length: 15
clone size: NA
J gene: TRBJ2-3
V gene: TRBV6-6
D gene: TRBD2
CDR3 protein: CASSGLAGDIDTQYF
CDR3 DNA: TGTGCCAGCAGTGGACTAGCGGGAGATATAGATACGCAGTATTTT

CDR3 length: 12
clone size: NA
J gene: TRBJ1-6
V gene: TRBV19
D gene: NA
CDR3 protein: CASSTQGSPLHF
CDR3 DNA: TGTGCCAGTAGTACACAGGGTTCACCCCTCCACTTT

CDR3 length: 15
clone size: NA
J gene: TRBJ2-7
V gene: TRBV6-5
D gene: TRBD1
CDR3 protein: CASSPPKGASYEQYF
CDR3 DNA: TGTGCCAGCAGTCCGCCGAAGGGGGCCTCCTACGAGCAGTACTTC

CDR3 length: 14
clone size: NA
J gene: TRBJ2-2
V gene: TRBV11-2
D gene: NA
CDR3 protein: CASTRTRGTGELFF
CDR3 DNA: TGTGCCAGCACCAGGACAAGAGGCACCGGGGAGCTGTTTTTT

CDR3 length: 14
clone size: NA
J gene: TRBJ1-2
V gene: TRBV5-1
D gene: NA
CDR3 protein: CASSYTADTYGYTF
CDR3 DNA: TGCGCCAGCAGTTACACCGCGGACACTTATGGCTACACCTTC

CDR3 length: 15
clone size: NA
J gene: TRBJ1-4
V gene: TRBV5-1
D gene: NA
CDR3 protein: CASSLGDRDLEKLFF
CDR3 DNA: TGCGCCAGCAGCTTGGGCGATCGGGACTTAGAAAAACTGTTTTTT

CDR3 length: 15
clone size: NA
J gene: TRBJ1-2
V gene: TRBV6-5
D gene: TRBD1
CDR3 protein: CASSYGQGTNYGYTF
CDR3 DNA: TGTGCCAGCAGTTACGGACAGGGGACTAACTATGGCTACACCTTC

CDR3 length: 15
clone size: NA
J gene: TRBJ1-5
V gene: TRBV28
D gene: NA
CDR3 protein: CASSLAGLNYQPQHF
CDR3 DNA: TGTGCCAGCAGTTTAGCGGGACTGAACTATCAGCCCCAGCATTTT

CDR3 length: 17
clone size: NA
J gene: TRBJ2-6
V gene: TRBV2
D gene: NA
CDR3 protein: CASSPLGDYPGANVLTF
CDR3 DNA: TGTGCCAGCAGTCCTCTAGGAGACTACCCCGGGGCCAACGTCCTGACTTTC

CDR3 length: 19
clone size: NA
J gene: TRBJ1-3
V gene: TRBV28
D gene: NA
CDR3 protein: CASSFFNWQGLYPGNTIYF
CDR3 DNA: TGTGCCAGCAGTTTCTTCAACTGGCAGGGTTTGTATCCTGGAAACACCATATATTTT

CDR3 length: 11
clone size: NA
J gene: TRBJ1-1
V gene: TRBV30
D gene: NA
CDR3 protein: CAWNGAGEAFF
CDR3 DNA: TGTGCCTGGAATGGGGCCGGTGAAGCTTTCTTT

CDR3 length: 14
clone size: NA
J gene: TRBJ2-5
V gene: TRBV5-1
D gene: NA
CDR3 protein: CASSLAVGQETQYF
CDR3 DNA: TGCGCCAGCAGCTTGGCCGTCGGGCAAGAGACCCAGTACTTC

CDR3 length: 14
clone size: NA
J gene: TRBJ2-4
V gene: TRBV25-1
D gene: TRBD1
CDR3 protein: CASTPPGQGNIQYF
CDR3 DNA: TGTGCCAGCACTCCCCCGGGACAGGGAAACATTCAGTACTTC

CDR3 length: 16
clone size: NA
J gene: TRBJ1-6
V gene: TRBV7-9
D gene: TRBD1
CDR3 protein: CASSLVVGTVNSPLHF
CDR3 DNA: TGTGCCAGCAGCTTAGTAGTGGGGACAGTTAATTCACCCCTCCACTTT

CDR3 length: 16
clone size: NA
J gene: TRBJ2-1
V gene: TRBV7-6
D gene: NA
CDR3 protein: CASSFVLQGGFNEQFF
CDR3 DNA: TGTGCCAGCAGCTTTGTTTTACAGGGGGGGTTCAATGAGCAGTTCTTC

CDR3 length: 14
clone size: NA
J gene: TRBJ2-3
V gene: TRBV5-1
D gene: NA
CDR3 protein: CASSLDRETDTQYF
CDR3 DNA: TGCGCCAGCAGCTTGGACAGGGAAACAGATACGCAGTATTTT

CDR3 length: 15
clone size: NA
J gene: TRBJ1-6
V gene: TRBV5-1
D gene: TRBD1
CDR3 protein: CASSADRGWSSPLHF
CDR3 DNA: TGCGCCAGCAGCGCAGACAGGGGTTGGAGTTCACCCCTCCACTTT

CDR3 length: 14
clone size: NA
J gene: TRBJ1-1
V gene: TRBV7-8
D gene: NA
CDR3 protein: CASSLVSGWSVAFF
CDR3 DNA: TGTGCCAGCAGCTTAGTTTCGGGTTGGTCGGTGGCTTTCTTT

CDR3 length: 14
clone size: few
J gene: TRBJ1-3
V gene: TRBV7-9
D gene: NA
CDR3 protein: CASSLDGSGNTIYF
CDR3 DNA: TGTGCCAGCAGCTTAGACGGCTCTGGAAACACCATATATTTT

CDR3 length: 14
clone size: NA
J gene: TRBJ1-1
V gene: TRBV9
D gene: NA
CDR3 protein: CASSPRDSYTEAFF
CDR3 DNA: TGTGCCAGCAGCCCACGGGACTCATACACTGAAGCTTTCTTT

CDR3 length: 15
clone size: NA
J gene: TRBJ1-4
V gene: TRBV7-7
D gene: NA
CDR3 protein: CASSLIRGNGEKLFF
CDR3 DNA: TGTGCCAGCAGCTTAATAAGGGGAAATGGTGAAAAACTGTTTTTT

CDR3 length: 14
clone size: NA
J gene: TRBJ2-2
V gene: TRBV6-5
D gene: TRBD2
CDR3 protein: CASSPGLSHRELFF
CDR3 DNA: TGTGCCAGCAGTCCGGGACTATCACACCGGGAGCTGTTTTTT

CDR3 length: 16
clone size: NA
J gene: TRBJ2-2
V gene: TRBV4-1
D gene: NA
CDR3 protein: CASSTPGKGNTGELFF
CDR3 DNA: TGCGCCAGCAGCACCCCAGGGAAAGGAAACACCGGGGAGCTGTTTTTT

CDR3 length: 14
clone size: NA
J gene: TRBJ2-1
V gene: TRBV5-1
D gene: NA
CDR3 protein: CASSLAGANNEQFF
CDR3 DNA: TGCGCCAGCAGCTTGGCCGGTGCGAACAATGAGCAGTTCTTC

CDR3 length: 13
clone size: NA
J gene: TRBJ2-2
V gene: TRBV6-5
D gene: TRBD1
CDR3 protein: CASRRTGRRELFF
CDR3 DNA: TGTGCCAGCAGGCGGACAGGGCGGAGGGAGCTGTTTTTT

CDR3 length: 15
clone size: NA
J gene: TRBJ1-6
V gene: TRBV5-1
D gene: TRBD1
CDR3 protein: CASSFGQANNSPLHF
CDR3 DNA: TGCGCCAGCAGCTTTGGACAGGCCAATAATTCACCCCTCCACTTT

CDR3 length: 16
clone size: NA
J gene: TRBJ2-3
V gene: TRBV29-1
D gene: TRBD2
CDR3 protein: CSVRGTSGGALDTQYF
CDR3 DNA: TGCAGCGTTAGAGGGACTAGCGGGGGGGCCCTGGATACGCAGTATTTT

CDR3 length: 15
clone size: NA
J gene: TRBJ2-1
V gene: TRBV2
D gene: NA
CDR3 protein: CATKSSGTNHNEQFF
CDR3 DNA: TGTGCCACCAAATCATCGGGGACAAATCACAATGAGCAGTTCTTC

CDR3 length: 12
clone size: NA
J gene: TRBJ2-5
V gene: TRBV7-2
D gene: TRBD1
CDR3 protein: CASTETGETQYF
CDR3 DNA: TGTGCCAGCACCGAGACAGGGGAGACCCAGTACTTC

CDR3 length: 13
clone size: NA
J gene: TRBJ1-1
V gene: TRBV6-1
D gene: NA
CDR3 protein: CASSELSRRYAFF
CDR3 DNA: TGTGCCAGCAGTGAACTGAGTAGGCGGTACGCTTTCTTT

CDR3 length: 14
clone size: NA
J gene: TRBJ2-7
V gene: TRBV7-9
D gene: NA
CDR3 protein: CASSLGINSYEQYF
CDR3 DNA: TGTGCCAGCAGCTTAGGGATCAATAGCTACGAGCAGTACTTC

CDR3 length: 15
clone size: NA
J gene: TRBJ1-2
V gene: TRBV10-2
D gene: NA
CDR3 protein: CASSAVVGAVEDYTF
CDR3 DNA: TGCGCCAGCAGTGCCGTTGTTGGGGCCGTTGAAGACTACACCTTC

CDR3 length: 11
clone size: NA
J gene: TRBJ1-6
V gene: TRBV6-6
D gene: NA
CDR3 protein: CASSDPPPLHF
CDR3 DNA: TGTGCCAGCAGTGATCCCCCACCCCTCCACTTT